The 6 T cell receptor beta chains in this list originate from one sample, sequenced in a study of human T cells and chemical hapten exposure. Each CDR3 protein gets one entry after TCRdb re-called the RACE reads with MiXCR. The sample consists of approximately 82,000 distinct CDR3 sequences, 6.5% to 8% of them appearing once. Time point indicated: patch test 2, 6 weeks after DPC sensitization. Sample treatment: therapeutic diphenylcyclopropenone sensitization with weekly scalp DPC. The sequences come from whole blood, collected in connection with sensitization to the hapten diphenylcyclopropenone (DPC). Source of these receptors: a woman aged 25-40 years with alopecia areata. Some clones in this sample may be carry-over from other donors' samples.

This clonotype was picked up a small number of times. The J gene is TRBJ2-1, the V gene TRBV12-3 or TRBV12-4; 7 nucleotides line up with TRBD1. The V gene end was trimmed by 5 bases and the J gene end by 10 bases; junction bases not matched to a gene: 11. This CDR3 has 14 amino acids. CDR3 DNA: TGTGCCAGCAGTCTTTCCGGGACAGCCGAGGAGCAGTTCTTC. Translated, it gives CASSLSGTAEEQFF.

This clonotype occurred many times. The chain employs TRBV7-9 and TRBJ2-4; a possible D gene is TRBD2 (5 bases). The V and J ends lost 2 bases and 4 bases respectively, with 18 bases between them. The CDR3 has 17 amino acids. Germline V gives CDR1 SEHNR, CDR2 FQNEAQ (reference sequence). This chain's CDR3 is CASSLTSVEGGKNIQYF. The DNA of the CDR3 is TGTGCCAGCAGCTTAACGTCCGTCGAGGGCGGTAAAAACATTCAGTACTTC.

With respect to this clonotype: It may be a read error: a sequence one base away is much more abundant. This chain links TRBV12-3 or TRBV12-4 with TRBJ1-2; D gene ambiguous. This CDR3 contains 14 residues. V lost 6 bases and J 8 bases, leaving 19 bases between the germline ends. CDR3 nucleotide sequence: TGTGCCAGCAGCCGGGAAAGGGAATTCAAGGGCTACACCTTC. This translates into CASSREREFKGYTF.

This clonotype was observed at least ten times. The rearrangement links TRBV19 to TRBJ1-5, with unresolved D. The CDR3 runs to 15 residues. Germline CDR1 and CDR2: LNHDA and SQIVND (reference sequence). Trimming stripped 3 bases from V and 7 bases from J, with 16 bases between. The CDR3 protein is CASSIWQIGGQPQHF. DNA for the CDR3: TGTGCCAGTAGTATCTGGCAGATCGGAGGCCAGCCCCAGCATTTT.

This clonotype was observed many times. The chain is built from TRBV29-1 and TRBJ1-4; D ambiguous. Trimming left V 7 bases short and J 8 bases short, with 14 bases between. Germline V gives CDR1 SQVTM, CDR2 ANQGSEA. This CDR3 region has 12 residues. The CDR3 nucleotides are TGCAGCGCTTCAGATGGTGACGAAAAACTGTTTTTT. Protein product: CSASDGDEKLFF.

The chain links TRBV9 to TRBJ1-4; 7 nucleotides agree with TRBD1. V lost 3 bases, J lost 5 bases, and 7 bases stayed unmatched. Germline V lookup: CDR1 SGDLS, CDR2 YYNGEE. The CDR3 loop spans 15 amino acids. The CDR3 DNA reads as TGTGCCAGCAGCGATCGACAGGGACCAAATGAAAAACTGTTTTTT. Translated: CASSDRQGPNEKLFF.